These 27 T cell receptor beta chains originate from one sample sequenced in a study of tumor-infiltrating lymphocytes in primary liver carcinoma (dated 2017 in TCRdb). Sequencing used an Illumina HiSeq 2500. Starting from roughly 500 ng total RNA, TCRbeta-specific cDNA was produced by reverse transcription with a constant-region primer and ProtoScript II reverse transcriptase. TCRbeta libraries were built with three nested multiplex PCR rounds, a slightly modified ARM-PCR procedure. Each of the first two PCR rounds ran for around 10 cycles using multiplex TRBV1-TRBV30 forward primers together with a Cbeta reverse primer. TCRdb reprocessed the public reads (quality trimming at Q25 with fastp, clone calling with MiXCR) and kept in-frame beta chains. Rows matching on CDR3 protein sequence are summarized as one entry with the most common DNA and genes. This sample lists approximately 99,000 distinct CDR3 sequences; about three quarters were detected once. The biggest ten clones account for 9.5% to 10% of the sample.

Total RNA and DNA were co-extracted without cell sorting from approximately 20-30 mg of bulk tissue using the AllPrep DNA/RNA mini kit. The sequencing sample was made of liver tumor tissue from sampling region 5. Explained via the paper, the cell subset or site label denotes: tumor region T5, tumor centre. Receptors originate from a woman in her sixties or seventies with primary liver carcinoma and hepatitis B virus infection.

This chain connects TRBV28 to TRBJ2-1; 10 positions match TRBD2. In germline, CDR1 is MDHEN, CDR2 SYDVKM. This CDR3 has 16 amino acids. The ends lost 2 bases at V and 9 bases at J; junction bases unmatched: 10. CDR3 sequence reads: CASSLISGRELFEQFF. Written as DNA, the CDR3 is TGTGCCAGCAGTTTAATCAGCGGGAGGGAATTATTTGAGCAGTTCTTC.

On this clonotype itself: This may stem from a read error, because a much larger clone lies one nucleotide away. A read error is likely, as this CDR3 ends without the conserved phenylalanine or tryptophan. CDR3 sequence (DNA): TGCGCCAGCAGCTTGGGGGGTGCCACAGATACGCAGTATTCT. This encodes CASSLGGATDTQYS. The rearrangement uses TRBV5-1 and TRBJ2-3; D is undetermined. V was pared by 0 bases and J by 2 bases, with 7 bases between. From germline, CDR1 is SGHRS and CDR2 YFSETQ. The CDR3 extends over 14 amino acids.

About this clonotype: A much larger clonotype is one base distant, so this may be a read error. The rearrangement joins TRBV10-3 to TRBJ2-6; unclear D gene. Germline V CDR1 and CDR2: ENHRY, SYGVKD. This CDR3 region has 14 residues. The CDR3, as DNA: TGTGCCATCAGTGATACCACTGGGACCAACGTCCTGACTTTC. It yields the protein CAISDTTGTNVLTF.

Ten or more counts support this clonotype. The chain recombines TRBV6-1 with TRBJ1-5, with 7 bases aligning to TRBD1. The CDR3 has 18 residues. Germline lookup yields CDR1 MNHNS and CDR2 SASEGT. The V gene end was trimmed by 2 bases and the J gene end by 0 bases; junction bases not matched to a gene: 10. The CDR3 DNA reads TGTGCCAGCAGTGAAAGACAAGGGGGCCCCTATAGCAATCAGCCCCAGCATTTT. It is translated as CASSERQGGPYSNQPQHF.

For this clonotype: A much larger clone lies a single base off, so this may be a read error. The V gene is TRBV13, the J gene TRBJ2-7; 10 nucleotides line up with TRBD2. CDR3 size: 19 residues. CDR1 is PRHDT, CDR2 FYEKMQ, per germline (reference sequence). The CDR3 coding sequence is TGTACCAGCAGCCTCGACAGGGGATTTTCTAGCGGGAGTGGGTACGAGCAGTACTTC. Translated: CTSSLDRGFSSGSGYEQYF.

This clonotype has ten or more counts. The rearrangement links TRBV6-6 to TRBJ2-5; TRBD2 aligns across 7 bases. CDR1 and CDR2 from the germline V gene are MNHNY and SVGAGI (reference sequence). V lost 6 bases and J lost 3; bases outside the gene matches: 7. CDR3 size: 14 residues. The CDR3 bases are TGTGCCAGCAGCGGTAGAGCGGGAAAAGAGACCCAGTACTTC. Translating gives CASSGRAGKETQYF.

On this clonotype: Being one base from a much bigger clone, this may be a read error. The rearrangement uses TRBV7-9 and TRBJ2-1; D unresolved. The V gene lost 7 bases and the J gene lost 6 bases, with 16 bases spanning the gap. CDR1 SEHNR and CDR2 FQNEAQ come from the germline V gene (reference sequence). This CDR3 has 14 residues. The CDR3 spells CASNFVRLTNEQFF. DNA of the CDR3: TGTGCCAGCAACTTCGTGCGGCTAACCAATGAGCAGTTCTTC.

The chain is built from TRBV11-2 and TRBJ1-1; weak D call: TRBD1 (5 bases). There are 20 residues in the CDR3. Germline CDR1 and CDR2: SGHAT and FQNNGV. V dropped 5 bases and J dropped 7 bases, with 35 bases sitting between them. This chain's CDR3 is CASSPHHHGHLRFWCYEAFF. The CDR3 DNA sequence: TGTGCCAGCAGCCCACATCATCACGGACACCTTCGCTTTTGGTGCTATGAAGCTTTCTTT.

On this clonotype: One junction end does not reproduce the germline sequence, and a read error may be involved. The chain uses TRBV29-1 and TRBJ1-4; D is ambiguous. The CDR3 contains 13 residues. Germline CDR1 SQVTM, CDR2 ANQGSEA. As DNA, the CDR3 is TGCAACGTTCGTCGGGGAGGGAGTGAAAAATTGTTTTTT. It yields the protein CNVRRGGSEKLFF. Variable domain in full (rest from reference TRBV29-1 and TRBJ1-4): SAVISQKPSRDICQRGTSLTIQCQVDSQVTMMFWYRQQPGQSLTLIATANQGSEATYESGFVIDKFPISRPNLTFSTLTVSNMSPEDSSIYLCNVRRGGSEKLFFGSGTQLSVL.

This clonotype appeared a single time. The chain couples TRBV28 to TRBJ1-3; possible D gene TRBD1, 6 bases. The V gene lost 3 bases and the J gene lost 3 bases, with 24 bases spanning the gap. The CDR3 spans 19 residues. Germline V gene sequence: CDR1 MDHEN, CDR2 SYDVKM. The CDR3 is CASSFRGVRKGGDGNTIYF. The CDR3 DNA reads TGTGCCAGCAGTTTTCGGGGAGTCCGAAAAGGGGGAGATGGAAACACCATATATTTT.

Remarks on this clonotype: Germline is not matched at one junction end, which may reflect a read error. The V gene is TRBV5-1, the J gene TRBJ1-2, with 7 bases aligning to TRBD1. The CDR3 extends over 13 amino acids. Germline V gene sequence: CDR1 SGHRS, CDR2 YFSETQ. CDR3 DNA: TGCGCCAGCATGTCAACAGGGGACTACGGCTACACCTTC. This translates into CASMSTGDYGYTF.

At least ten counts were recorded for this clonotype. The chain recombines TRBV5-6 with TRBJ1-5; D not certain. V lost 4 bases and J lost 0, with 14 bases in between. Germline CDR1 and CDR2: SGHDT and YYEEEE. CDR3 size: 16 residues. The CDR3 sequence is CASSAGPGNSNQPQHF. CDR3 in DNA: TGTGCCAGCAGCGCTGGACCCGGGAATAGCAATCAGCCCCAGCATTTT.

Turning to this clonotype: A much bigger clone sits one base away, suggesting this may be a read error. This sequence joins TRBV28 and TRBJ2-5; perhaps TRBD2 as D (5 bases). V dropped 8 bases and J dropped 1 base, with 14 bases sitting between them. The length of the CDR3 is 14 residues. Germline assignment: CDR1 MDHEN and CDR2 SYDVKM. CDR3 in amino acids: CASRPVAGQETQYF. For the CDR3, the DNA is TGTGCCAGCCGTCCCGTCGCGGGCCAAGAGACCCAGTACTTC.

A remark on this clonotype: Germline and junction disagree at one end, which may indicate a read error. V usage is TRBV5-5 and J usage is TRBJ1-6, with no clear D. The CDR3 has 16 residues. The germline CDR1 and CDR2 sequences are SGHKS and YYEKEE (reference sequence). CDR3 region: CVSSAMISSYNSPLHF. In nucleotides, the CDR3 is TGTGTCAGCAGCGCTATGATCAGCTCCTATAATTCACCCCTCCACTTT.

The gene calls are TRBV28 and TRBJ1-6; possibly TRBD1 for D (5 bases). The CDR3 length is 15 residues. In germline, CDR1 is MDHEN, CDR2 SYDVKM. V was pared by 2 bases and J by 10 bases, with 15 bases between. The chain's CDR3 is CASSLVDSAFSPLHF. The CDR3 nucleotides are TGTGCCAGCAGTTTAGTAGACAGCGCTTTCTCACCCCTCCACTTT.

This clonotype has a count of ten or more. The rearrangement links TRBV5-1 to TRBJ2-6; D is unresolved. The CDR3 extends over 14 amino acids. V was cut by 6 bases and J by 0 bases, with 7 bases left in between. Germline V CDR1 and CDR2: SGHRS, YFSETQ. The CDR3 DNA reads TGCGCCAGCACGTTTCTCTCTGGGGCCAACGTCCTGACTTTC. Its translation: CASTFLSGANVLTF.

This clonotype was observed a few times. This may be a read error: a much more frequent sequence differs by one nucleotide. The chain uses TRBV7-8 and TRBJ1-3; perhaps TRBD1 as D (5 bases). The CDR3 has 14 amino acids. Germline V CDR1 and CDR2: SGHVS, FQNEAQ. CDR3 sequence reads: CTSSAQGTGNTIYF. The CDR3 DNA is TGTACCAGCAGCGCCCAGGGTACTGGAAACACCATATATTTT.

Points on this clonotype: A read error may produce the germline difference seen at one junction end. The rearrangement joins TRBV11-3 to TRBJ2-7; D remains unclear. The CDR3 is made up of 14 amino acids. CDR1 is SGHNT, CDR2 YENEEA, per germline. CDR3 bases: TGTGTCAGCAGCTTAGCCAGTGGAGAATACGAACAGTACTTC. It specifies CVSSLASGEYEQYF.

A single count supports this clonotype. A single base separates this from a much larger clone, so it may be a read error. It is likely a read error, because the conserved phenylalanine at the end of the CDR3 is missing. The rearrangement joins TRBV10-2 to TRBJ1-3; D remains unclear. Germline CDR1 and CDR2: WSHSY and SAAADI. The CDR3 totals 15 residues. V shed 5 bases and J shed 0 bases, with 11 bases lying between them. The CDR3 is CASSFTVSSGNTIYL. CDR3 DNA: TGCGCCAGCAGTTTCACAGTGAGCTCTGGAAACACCATATATTTA.

Of note for this clonotype: One junction end disagrees with the germline gene, perhaps due to a read error. This sequence joins TRBV28 and TRBJ2-3; unclear D gene. Germline values: CDR1 MDHEN, CDR2 SYDVKM. This CDR3 is 12 amino acids long. The CDR3, as DNA: TGTGCCAGCACTACGATAACAGATATGCAGTATTTT. Translation: CASTTITDMQYF.

Regarding this clonotype: The junction differs from germline at one of its ends, possibly a read error. The J gene is TRBJ1-4, the V gene TRBV11-3; D not resolved. The germline CDR1 and CDR2 sequences are SGHNT and YENEEA. CDR3 size: 12 residues. The CDR3 bases are TGTGCCAACAGCCCAGACGGGGTACAACTGTTTTTT. Residues: CANSPDGVQLFF.

In regard to this clonotype: A read error may account for a junction end that differs from germline. The gene calls are TRBV11-2 and TRBJ2-1, with 9 bases fitting TRBD2. This CDR3 is built from 16 residues. Germline CDR1 reads SGHAT; CDR2 reads FQNNGV. CDR3 in amino acids: CAGSLERRAGGGELFF. The CDR3 region has the DNA TGTGCCGGCAGCTTAGAGCGGCGAGCGGGAGGTGGTGAGCTGTTCTTC.

This clonotype has at least ten counts. The V call is TRBV6-1, the J call TRBJ2-7; D possibly corresponds to TRBD2 (6 bases). V gave up 0 bases and J gave up 7 bases, with 16 bases separating them. CDR3 length: 15 amino acids. From germline, CDR1 is MNHNS and CDR2 SASEGT. As DNA, the CDR3 is TGTGCCAGCAGTGAAGCTTGGACTGACGGGGGTGAGCAGTACTTC. Translation gives CASSEAWTDGGEQYF.

A word on this clonotype: Given a much more abundant clone one base away, this may be a read error. The J gene is TRBJ1-6, the V gene TRBV12-3 or TRBV12-4; D uncertain. CDR3 length: 12 amino acids. Here the CDR3 DNA reads TGTGTCAGCACAACTCCTAATTCACCCCTCCACTTT. It yields the protein CVSTTPNSPLHF.

The chain recombines TRBV11-2 with TRBJ2-7; 8 positions match TRBD2. The V gene end was trimmed by 7 bases and the J gene end by 7 bases; junction bases not matched to a gene: 18. Germline CDR1 SGHAT, CDR2 FQNNGV. This CDR3 is built from 16 residues. The CDR3 spells CASTTPGREVWREQYF. The CDR3 bases are TGTGCCAGCACGACTCCTGGGCGGGAGGTATGGAGGGAGCAGTACTTC.

Comment on this clonotype: Lacking the conserved final phenylalanine or tryptophan, this CDR3 likely reflects a read error. This chain links TRBV6-1 with TRBJ2-4; D gene uncertain. The V end was cut by 1 base, the J end by 7 bases, with 14 bases between. Per the germline V gene, CDR1 is MNHNS and CDR2 is SASEGT. The CDR3 covers 15 residues. The CDR3: CASSEVGESLNIQYL. The CDR3 nucleotides read TGTGCCAGCAGTGAAGTCGGCGAGAGCTTGAACATTCAGTACTTA.

Notes on this clonotype: One end of the junction varies from germline; a read error may be responsible. This chain joins TRBV29-1 and TRBJ2-1, with 7 bases identical to TRBD2. Germline V gene lookup returns CDR1 SQVTM and CDR2 ANQGSEA. This CDR3 region has 13 residues. As DNA, the CDR3 is TGCAGCGCTGCGACTAGCCTCTACAATGAGCGGTCCTTC. This codes for CSAATSLYNERSF.